This T cell receptor (beta chain) is drawn from a study of blood T cell repertoires in COVID-19 (TCRdb year 2020). Study-wide context: The collaborator samples originated in the United States, Italy and Spain and spanned the acute and convalescent phases of COVID-19. Where HLA class I and class II types were available, the types were taken from metadata supplied by the sample provider, not from assay-based typing. A freely available public database, intended as a resource for researchers studying the immune response to SARS-CoV-2, is where the repertoires were released. The sample metadata nearly always contained a de-identified subject ID, COVID-19 status, age in years and sex. Samples came from the ongoing ImmuneRACE study (first 160 participants) plus 1,254 subjects from 6 global collaborators. Deeply sampled blood TCRbeta repertoires from subjects exposed to, actively infected with, or recovered from COVID-19 were included in the dataset. The material from the prospective study consisted of cDNA or gDNA derived from T cells, B-cell-depleted T cells, or PBMCs.

As concerns this clone: The antigen it binds to is not known. No base qualities exist here, and no much larger clone lies one base off it.

Whole blood was collected in K2EDTA tubes by collaborating institutions according to the institutions' own protocols. For TCRbeta analysis, collaborators shipped samples in one of three forms: frozen whole blood, isolated PBMCs, or DNA extracted from either of those sample types. The CDR3 holds 15 amino acids from the cysteine to the phenylalanine. The kept DNA is CDR3 alone, 45 bases in frame from the first base. The immunoSEQ Assay, a bias-controlled multiplex PCR, was used to amplify TCRbeta CDR3 regions from genomic DNA. In the original analysis: The number of nucleated cells in each sample was estimated by amplification of reference gene primers within the assay. To quantify the absolute abundance of each unique TCRbeta CDR3 rearrangement, sequence reads were collapsed and filtered. For each sample, productive Simpson clonality was calculated as the square root of Simpson's diversity index across productive rearrangements. Not all clones reach the TCRdb copy of this immuneACCESS table, which keeps in-frame sequences only. Checked studies attribute under half of the gap to unresolved V genes and leave the rest unexplained. V and J calls and clone size follow that table, whereas D and trimming were derived from the DNA. The sample table records over 85,000 clones; around 86% of these occur just once. Clones ranked in the top ten supply 3% of the sample.

Broader findings and caveats from the paper: Clinical and demographic metadata were provided uncurated, with the amount varying by source and participant.

The specimen was peripheral blood. The sequence derives from a man over 45 with active or convalescent COVID-19. The V gene is TRBV21-1 and the J gene is TRBJ2-7; TRBD1, the D gene given by the table, was not confirmed from the DNA. TRBV21-1 is labeled a pseudogene. At the DNA level, the sequence is TGTGCCAGCAGCATCTGGGCAGGGAACCCGTACGAGCAGTACTTC. It translates as CASSIWAGNPYEQYF.